A selection of T cell receptor beta chains follows, all from one sample in a study of blood T cell repertoires in COVID-19. Repertoires were generated with immunoSEQ multiplex PCR, while TCRdb's copy carries only in-frame clones and drops some. This table has 250,000 to 300,000 clones, about 89% appearing once. Sequencing input: peripheral blood. The source is a man aged 35 to 55 with acute or convalescent COVID-19. CDR3s leave out the opening cysteine and the closing phenylalanine or tryptophan.

v_call	cdr3_aa
TRBV10-2	ASSTTEQPQH
TRBV6-1	ASSEGQVNQPQH
TRBV5-1	ASSLVPGTSGTDTQY
TRBV19	ASSAPGGGGQPQH
TRBV2	ASSRLTGGGNQPQH
TRBV4-2	ASSQEPPRDTQY
TRBV28	ASSRPGTGTPNYGYT
TRBV3-1/TRBV3-2	ASSFPGQGSSGYT
TRBV10-1	ASSEGGGYEQY
TRBV5-4	ASSFRTGKNEKLF
TRBV9	ASSTRTANYGYT
TRBV5-1	ASSLLGTGANEQY
TRBV7-6	ASSLNPGTGGSGGYT
TRBV7-2	ASSLQRSYGYT
TRBV19	ASSAWDRGTEAF
TRBV6-5	ASSYSTGMNTEAF
TRBV6-5	ASSYSGVNEKLF
TRBV5-1	ASSGAGGADTQY
TRBV24-1	ATSAGYGYT
TRBV7-2	ASSLGGQLTPLH
TRBV5-5	ASSLGADYGYT
TRBV15	ATSRDRRPEQY
TRBV2	ASRKESMNTEAF
TRBV12-3/TRBV12-4	ADQRGADTQY
TRBV6-6	ASSYFSRGTEAF
TRBV6-6	ASSPTRRGREGYT
TRBV2	ASRLTWEQF
TRBV5-1	ASSHPGQGSYNEQF
TRBV5-1	ASKVGGNTEAF